This entry lists 7 T cell receptor beta chains sequenced from one sample in a study of blood T cell repertoires in COVID-19. The repertoire was sequenced with immunoSEQ multiplex PCR; TCRdb's copy has only in-frame clones and lacks some. The sample includes fewer than 250,000 clones, 70% to 90% of them seen just once. Sequenced material: peripheral blood. Source of these receptors: a man aged 45-60 years with acute or convalescent COVID-19.

This clone was recorded once. V usage is TRBV4-2 and J usage is TRBJ1-3, with D possibly matching TRBD1 (6 bases). Germline loops: CDR1 LGHNA, CDR2 YNFKEQ. Trimming cost V 0 bases and J 0 bases, with 15 bases left between them. The CDR3 contains 18 residues. The CDR3 spells CASSQEAGGASSGNTIYF. The CDR3 DNA follows: TGTGCCAGCAGCCAAGAGGCGGGGGGCGCGTCCTCTGGAAACACCATATATTTT.

This clone has just a few counts. CDR3 nucleotide sequence: TGCGCCAGCAGCTTGGGGACAGAGACTGAAGCTTTCTTT. As protein: CASSLGTETEAFF. This chain connects TRBV5-1 to TRBJ1-1, with D possibly TRBD1 on 6 matching bases. Germline V lookup: CDR1 SGHRS, CDR2 YFSETQ. This CDR3 region has 13 residues. V was shortened by 0 bases and J by 5 bases, with 8 bases between the two germline ends.

V is TRBV6-1 and J is TRBJ2-3, with 9 nucleotides matching TRBD2. Germline V lookup: CDR1 MNHNS, CDR2 SASEGT. This CDR3 is 14 amino acids long. Trimming cost V 4 bases and J 2 bases; bases outside gene matches: 1. The CDR3: CASSGGRVTDTQYF. The CDR3 nucleotides read TGTGCCAGCAGTGGCGGGAGGGTCACAGATACGCAGTATTTT.

The gene calls are TRBV5-1 and TRBJ2-7; maybe TRBD2 (6 bases). The CDR3 spans 14 residues. The germline V gene encodes CDR1 SGHRS and CDR2 YFSETQ. V dropped 0 bases and J dropped 6 bases, with 13 bases sitting between them. CDR3 coding DNA: TGCGCCAGCAGCTTGGGGACTAACTTAATCGAGCAGTACTTC. Protein sequence: CASSLGTNLIEQYF.

The chain has TRBV6-1 and TRBJ2-2, with 9 positions matching TRBD1. Germline assignment: CDR1 MNHNS and CDR2 SASEGT. The CDR3 extends over 16 amino acids. The V and J ends lost 4 bases and 5 bases, in that order; junction bases with no gene match: 8. The CDR3 here is CASSAFGTGKTGELFF. The CDR3 bases are TGTGCCAGCAGTGCCTTCGGGACAGGGAAAACCGGGGAGCTGTTTTTT.

The chain carries TRBV9 and TRBJ2-2; D is undetermined. Germline V gives CDR1 SGDLS, CDR2 YYNGEE. The CDR3 extends over 17 amino acids. V was pared by 0 bases and J by 4 bases, with 16 bases between. The CDR3 loop reads CASSVAGSYPLTGELFF. CDR3 bases: TGTGCCAGCAGCGTAGCAGGAAGCTATCCACTCACCGGGGAGCTGTTTTTT.

The rearrangement uses TRBV12-3 or TRBV12-4 and TRBJ1-1; no clear D. The CDR3 consists of 12 residues. V dropped 3 bases and J dropped 5 bases, with 7 bases sitting between them. CDR3 bases: TGTGCCAGCAGTTTTTCGGGAACTGAAGCTTTCTTT. Its translation is CASSFSGTEAFF.